This T cell receptor (beta chain) stems from a study of blood T cells in healthy people across ages. Across the whole study: For every two T cells, template switching captured about one barcoded beta molecule.

Details on this clonotype: Its antigen is currently unknown.

Broader study findings: A strong correlation was seen between TCR beta diversity and naive T cell percentage. Age advanced and TCR beta diversity per million T cells fell, roughly linearly. Diversity estimates from one million T cells were considered underestimates.

A sample-barcoded 5' primer and a J-beta primer mix were used in a second PCR of about 7 to 11 cycles. MiXCR, applied by TCRdb to the 5' RACE reads, yields one record per CDR3 protein. The table records about 1,500,000 distinct CDR3 sequences, approximately 28% of them present only once. Germline CDR1 reads LNHNV; CDR2 reads YYDKDF (reference sequence). The CDR3 length is 11 residues. V gave up 0 bases and J gave up 10 bases, with 6 bases separating them. This TCR was recovered from a young woman in good health. The sample consisted of blood. The chain recombines TRBV15 with TRBJ1-1; D is undetermined. CDR3 bases: TGTGCCACCAGCAGAGATCTCAGAGCTTTCTTT. Protein: CATSRDLRAFF.